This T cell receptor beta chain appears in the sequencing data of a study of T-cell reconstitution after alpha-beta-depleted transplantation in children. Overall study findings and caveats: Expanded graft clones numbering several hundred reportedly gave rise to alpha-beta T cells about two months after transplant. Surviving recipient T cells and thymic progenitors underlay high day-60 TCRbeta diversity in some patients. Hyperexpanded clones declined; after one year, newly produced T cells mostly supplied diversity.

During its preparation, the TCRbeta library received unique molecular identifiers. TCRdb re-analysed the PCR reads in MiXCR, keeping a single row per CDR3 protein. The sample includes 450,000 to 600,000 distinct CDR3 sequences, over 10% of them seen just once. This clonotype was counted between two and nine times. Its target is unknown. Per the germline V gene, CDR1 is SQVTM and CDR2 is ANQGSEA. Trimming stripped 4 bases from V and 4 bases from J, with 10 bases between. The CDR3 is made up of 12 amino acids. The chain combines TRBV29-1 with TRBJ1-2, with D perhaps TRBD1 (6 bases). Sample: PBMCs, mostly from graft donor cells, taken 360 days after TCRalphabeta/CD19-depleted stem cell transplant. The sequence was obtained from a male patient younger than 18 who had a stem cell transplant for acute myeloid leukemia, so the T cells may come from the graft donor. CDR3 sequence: CSVVAGAYGYTF. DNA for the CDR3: TGCAGCGTTGTGGCAGGGGCCTATGGCTACACCTTC.